These 8 T cell receptor beta chains originate from one sample sequenced in a study of early T cells in non-severe SARS-CoV-2 infection. TCRdb used MiXCR to reprocess the 5' RACE reads, holding one entry per CDR3 protein. Here the sample spans some 34,000 distinct CDR3 sequences, about 4.7% being singletons. Sample: whole blood. The receptors originated from an adult who was a healthcare worker with PCR-confirmed SARS-CoV-2 infection or an uninfected control (not recorded which).

This clonotype showed up just a few times. The rearrangement joins TRBV12-3 or TRBV12-4 to TRBJ2-7; D call uncertain. This CDR3 contains 14 residues. The V end was cut by 2 bases, the J end by 6 bases, with 14 bases between. DNA for the CDR3: TGTGCCAGCAGTTTATTCGGGCCTTTTCGCGAGCAGTACTTC. As protein: CASSLFGPFREQYF.

Only a few counts were recorded for this clonotype. J is TRBJ2-7 and V is TRBV28, with a tentative D call TRBD1 (6 bases). CDR3 length: 13 residues. The V end was cut by 9 bases, the J end by 2 bases, with 14 bases between. Germline loops: CDR1 MDHEN, CDR2 SYDVKM. CDR3 region: CASGQHNPYEQYF. The CDR3, as DNA: TGTGCCAGTGGACAGCACAACCCCTACGAGCAGTACTTC.

Many counts were recorded for this clonotype. The chain couples TRBV9 to TRBJ2-7; 12 bases are shared with TRBD2. This CDR3 is built from 15 residues. Germline V gene sequence: CDR1 SGDLS, CDR2 YYNGEE. V was pared by 0 bases and J by 2 bases, with 0 bases of the junction left unmatched. This CDR3 is CASSVGTSGAYEQYF. The CDR3 bases are TGTGCCAGCAGCGTAGGGACTAGCGGGGCCTACGAGCAGTACTTC.

The chain recombines TRBV30 with TRBJ1-1; no clear D. Per the germline V gene, CDR1 is GTSNPN and CDR2 is SVGIG (reference sequence). The germline V and J ends were trimmed by 4 bases and 3 bases, with 12 bases remaining between them. The CDR3 covers 13 residues. For the CDR3, the DNA is TGTGCCTGGATCCATCAGGTATACACTGAAGCTTTCTTT. Its protein is CAWIHQVYTEAFF.

The sample holds many counts of this clonotype. In DNA form, the CDR3 reads TGTGCCAGCTCACGGGACAGCCTCCTCGACGGCACTGAAGCTTTCTTT. Its translation: CASSRDSLLDGTEAFF. The chain is built from TRBV18 and TRBJ1-1; 7 nucleotides line up with TRBD1. Trimming cost V 4 bases and J 4 bases; bases outside gene matches: 12. Looked up from germline, CDR1 is KGHSH and CDR2 is LQKENI. The CDR3 length is 16 residues. Together with reference TRBV18 and TRBJ1-1, the CDR3 gives the full variable domain: NAGVMQNPRHLVRRRGQEARLRCSPMKGHSHVYWYRQLPEEGLKFMVYLQKENIIDESGMPKERFSAEFPKEGPSILRIQQVVRGDSAAYFCASSRDSLLDGTEAFFGQGTRLTVV.

This clonotype was recorded at least ten times. As DNA, the CDR3 is TGCGCCAGCAGCTTGGCAACAGCAACTAATGAAAAACTGTTTTTT. It encodes CASSLATATNEKLFF. This sequence joins TRBV5-1 and TRBJ1-4, with D unclear. The CDR3 totals 15 residues. V was pared by 0 bases and J by 0 bases, with 6 bases between. Germline V gene sequence: CDR1 SGHRS, CDR2 YFSETQ.

This clonotype appeared a few times. The V call is TRBV20-1, the J call TRBJ2-5; the match to TRBD1 covers 9 bases. The CDR3 spans 15 residues. Looked up from germline, CDR1 is DFQATT and CDR2 is SNEGSKA (reference sequence). The V and J ends lost 5 bases and 1 base, in that order; junction bases with no gene match: 8. In DNA, the CDR3 is TGCAGTGCTTTGCCCCGGACAGGGGCCCAAGAGACCCAGTACTTC. Protein product: CSALPRTGAQETQYF.

The sample holds a few counts of this clonotype. The chain uses TRBV10-3 and TRBJ2-1, with D possibly being TRBD1 (5 bases). The CDR3 is 15 residues long. From germline, CDR1 is ENHRY and CDR2 SYGVKD. The V and J ends lost 5 bases and 0 bases respectively, with 11 bases between them. CDR3 loop: CAISRQISSYNEQFF. DNA for the CDR3: TGTGCCATCAGTCGACAGATAAGCTCCTACAATGAGCAGTTCTTC.